The entry below describes one TCR beta chain. The antigen remains undetermined. To make TCR beta libraries, researchers used iRepertoire HTBI primers and Arm-PCR of CDR3 regions. TCRdb re-called the multiplex PCR reads with MiXCR, one entry per CDR3 protein. The sample consists of a few hundred thousand distinct CDR3 sequences, roughly a quarter of them appearing once. This sample stems from a study of regulatory T cells in long-lasting Graves disease. Study summary: In persistent Graves' disease, antithyroid drugs had been taken for over 5 years and TSH receptor antibodies stayed positive.

Points from the study as a whole: Relative to new patients (around 1,000), persistent patients exhibited greater sharing of public clonotypes (around 2,500). Segments TRBV28, TRBJ1-2 and TRBJ2-5 showed preferential usage in persistent disease. A reduction in accuracy may have resulted from the small sample size.

This CDR3 has 14 amino acids. V was clipped by 6 bases and J by 4 bases; unmatched bases: 9. Time point meaning: persistent/refractory GD, antithyroid drugs over 5 years with positive TRAb. RNA extracted from PBMCs served as the sequencing template. The V call is TRBV12-3 or TRBV12-4, the J call TRBJ2-7; 7 nucleotides line up with TRBD2. The receptor was isolated from a female donor with Graves disease. The input for sequencing was peripheral blood mononuclear cells (PBMCs), taken when the disease was refractory, from a patient treated with antithyroid drugs. In DNA form, the CDR3 reads TGTGCCAGCAGGGTCCGACTAGCTACTTACGAGCAGTACTTC. It codes for CASRVRLATYEQYF.